These 27 T cell receptor beta chains originate from one sample sequenced in a study of shared clonotypes between healthy human individuals (TCRdb year 2020). CD8 naive samples were CD45RO-negative cells positively selected for CCR7, giving a CD45RA+CCR7+ population that excluded TemRA cells. Library generation was performed with the immunoSEQ multiplex PCR assay. TCRdb holds this immuneACCESS table with in-frame rearrangements only. Some clones are missing; in checked studies, unresolved V genes explain under half, and the rest has no known cause. In this sample the table shows roughly 2 million clones, approximately 94% of which occur a single time. The top ten hold around 1.1% of the sample. The sequencing sample was made of naive CD8+ T cells sorted from blood. Per the publication, the cell subset or site label means: CD45RA+CCR7+. The receptor set was obtained from a man between 18 and 29 years old in good health.

The V call is TRBV28, the J call TRBJ2-5; 7 bases align to TRBD1. J was trimmed by 4 bases and V by 5 bases; bases with no gene match: 7. The CDR3 runs 14 residues. The germline V gene has CDR1 MDHEN and CDR2 SYDVKM. The CDR3 is CASSKGPGGETQYF. CDR3 nucleotides: TGTGCCAGCAGTAAGGGCCCAGGGGGAGAGACCCAGTACTTC.

The rearrangement joins TRBV7-8 to TRBJ2-5; D is ambiguous. Germline-derived CDR1 and CDR2 are SGHVS and FQNEAQ. The CDR3 is made up of 16 amino acids. Trimming took off 0 bases at V and 4 bases at J, with 15 bases between the two ends. For the CDR3, the DNA is TGTGCCAGCAGCTTAGCCCCTGGAGCCCCTCTAGAGACCCAGTACTTC. The encoded protein is CASSLAPGAPLETQYF.

A note on this clone: Other nucleotide sequences in the sample specify the same CDR3. The V and J genes are TRBV9 and TRBJ2-2, with 13 positions matching TRBD2. The CDR3 sequence is 16 residues long. V shed 3 bases and J 3 bases; nucleotides not matched to a gene: 2. Germline values: CDR1 SGDLS, CDR2 YYNGEE. CDR3 sequence reads: CASSAGLAGYTGELFF. The CDR3 region has the DNA TGTGCCAGCAGCGCGGGACTAGCGGGGTACACCGGGGAGCTGTTTTTT.

This clone was counted a single time. The J gene is TRBJ2-7, the V gene TRBV25-1; D is undetermined. CDR3 length: 14 residues. Per germline, CDR1 MGHDK and CDR2 SYGVNS. The V and J ends lost 1 base and 2 bases respectively, with 9 bases between them. DNA of the CDR3: TGTGCCAGCAGTGAATCCGACGAAGCCTACGAGCAGTACTTC. Its translation: CASSESDEAYEQYF.

V usage is TRBV4-1 and J usage is TRBJ2-2; maybe TRBD2 (6 bases). Germline CDR1 MGHRA, CDR2 YSYEKL. Trimming cost V 1 base and J 3 bases, with 15 bases left between them. The CDR3 runs 17 residues. In nucleotides, the CDR3 is TGCGCCAGCAGCCAAGGGGCACTGGCGGGGTACACCGGGGAGCTGTTTTTT. Amino acids: CASSQGALAGYTGELFF.

The chain combines TRBV7-9 with TRBJ2-1; 8 bases align to TRBD2. The CDR3 has 14 residues. The germline gives CDR1 SEHNR, CDR2 FQNEAQ (reference sequence). Germline trimming cut 5 bases from V and 2 bases from J; bases unmatched to any gene: 2. CDR3 sequence (DNA): TGTGCCAGCAGCAAAGCGGGGGCCTACAATGAGCAGTTCTTC. Translated: CASSKAGAYNEQFF.

This rearrangement joins TRBV6-1 to TRBJ2-7, with D tentatively TRBD2 (5 bases). CDR3 length: 14 residues. Germline lookup yields CDR1 MNHNS and CDR2 SASEGT. Trimming cost V 4 bases and J 3 bases, with 13 bases left between them. CDR3 DNA sequence: TGTGCCAGCAGTGTCGTTGGGGAGTTCTACGAGCAGTACTTC. This sequence encodes CASSVVGEFYEQYF.

This sequence joins TRBV5-1 and TRBJ2-1; D may correspond to TRBD1 or TRBD2 (6 bases each). CDR1 and CDR2 from the germline V gene are SGHRS and YFSETQ. Between the trimmed V and J ends, which lost 3 bases and 8 bases, there was a span of 12 bases. The CDR3 runs to 13 residues. The CDR3 loop reads CASSSGAGYEQFF. The DNA of the CDR3 is TGCGCCAGCAGCTCGGGGGCTGGCTATGAGCAGTTCTTC.

J is TRBJ2-1 and V is TRBV9; 12 positions agree with TRBD2. The CDR3 sequence is 15 residues long. CDR1 and CDR2 (germline): SGDLS, YYNGEE. The V and J ends lost 3 bases and 8 bases, in that order; junction bases with no gene match: 6. CDR3 coding DNA: TGTGCCAGCAGCGCGACTAGCGGGAGTAGAGATGAGCAGTTCTTC. Its protein product is CASSATSGSRDEQFF. Combining the CDR3 with reference TRBV9 and TRBJ2-1 gives the whole variable domain DSGVTQTPKHLITATGQRVTLRCSPRSGDLSVYWYQQSLDQGLQFLIQYYNGEERAKGNILERFSAQQFPDLHSELNLSSLELGDSALYFCASSATSGSRDEQFFGPGTRLTVL.

Comment on this clone: Other DNA sequences within the sample encode an identical CDR3. The chain employs TRBV7-9 and TRBJ2-7; D ambiguous. Trimming stripped 2 bases from V and 1 base from J, with 6 bases between. The CDR3 is 13 residues long. From germline, CDR1 is SEHNR and CDR2 FQNEAQ (reference sequence). CDR3 coding DNA: TGTGCCAGCAGCTTAAGCCTATCCTACGAGCAGTACTTC. It is translated as CASSLSLSYEQYF.

This clone was counted a single time. V is TRBV4-1 and J is TRBJ2-5, with 10 bases aligning to TRBD2. The CDR3 length is 15 residues. The V and J ends lost 4 bases and 2 bases, in that order; junction bases with no gene match: 4. CDR1 MGHRA and CDR2 YSYEKL come from the germline V gene. CDR3 nucleotides: TGCGCCAGCAGCCTCCTAGCGGGGGTACAAGAGACCCAGTACTTC. It yields the protein CASSLLAGVQETQYF.

J is TRBJ2-2 and V is TRBV10-3, with D maybe TRBD2 (5 bases). The CDR3 sequence is 16 residues long. V lost 3 bases and J lost 6, with 17 bases in between. CDR1 ENHRY and CDR2 SYGVKD come from the germline V gene. Here the CDR3 DNA reads TGTGCCATCAGTGACGGGCTAGCCATGGGCGCCGGGGAGCTGTTTTTT. It is translated as CAISDGLAMGAGELFF.

The gene calls are TRBV6-5 and TRBJ1-2, with 8 nucleotides matching TRBD1. After removal of 3 bases from V and 5 bases from J, the junction contained 5 bases not matched to a gene. The CDR3 is made up of 14 amino acids. In germline, CDR1 is MNHEY, CDR2 SVGAGI. The CDR3 protein is CASSYGDRGYGYTF. The CDR3 DNA follows: TGTGCCAGCAGTTATGGAGACAGGGGATATGGCTACACCTTC.

The chain has TRBV19 and TRBJ2-7; D ambiguous. V lost 3 bases and J 7 bases, leaving 13 bases between the germline ends. This CDR3 is 13 amino acids long. Germline CDR1 LNHDA, CDR2 SQIVND (reference sequence). CDR3 sequence reads: CASSMISGLEQYF. The CDR3 DNA is TGTGCCAGTAGTATGATATCTGGGCTGGAGCAGTACTTC. The whole variable domain, filled in from reference TRBV19 and TRBJ2-7, reads DGGITQSPKYLFRKEGQNVTLSCEQNLNHDAMYWYRQDPGQGLRLIYYSQIVNDFQKGDIAEGYSVSREKKESFPLTVTSAQKNPTAFYLCASSMISGLEQYFGPGTRLTVT.

V gene TRBV27 combines with J gene TRBJ2-7; D is undetermined. CDR3 length: 12 amino acids. The germline gives CDR1 MNHEY, CDR2 SMNVEV (reference sequence). V lost 7 bases, J lost 8 bases, and 15 bases lay in between. The chain's CDR3 is CASTSEGTQQYF. In DNA, the CDR3 is TGTGCCAGCACCTCGGAAGGCACCCAGCAGTACTTC.

This sequence joins TRBV5-1 and TRBJ1-1; D may be TRBD1 (5 bases). Germline-derived CDR1 and CDR2 are SGHRS and YFSETQ. The CDR3 extends over 15 amino acids. Deletions cut 7 bases from V and 4 bases from J, with 20 bases between. CDR3 amino acids: CASFELGAGGTEAFF. The CDR3 DNA sequence: TGCGCCAGCTTTGAACTTGGGGCCGGGGGCACTGAAGCTTTCTTT.

This chain links TRBV7-2 with TRBJ2-7; D might be TRBD1 or TRBD2, each matching 5 bases. Germline V CDR1 and CDR2: SGHTA, FQGNSA. The CDR3 loop spans 15 amino acids. Deletions cut 5 bases from V and 0 bases from J, with 14 bases between. CDR3 nucleotides: TGTGCCAGCAGCCACGGCCGGGACCTCTCCTACGAGCAGTACTTC. Protein: CASSHGRDLSYEQYF.

This clone was seen once. V gene TRBV7-9 combines with J gene TRBJ1-2; D remains unclear. The CDR3 consists of 13 residues. Trimming took 1 base from V and 6 from J, leaving 9 bases between them. Germline assignment: CDR1 SEHNR and CDR2 FQNEAQ (reference sequence). CDR3: CASSLGGSNGYTF. CDR3 sequence (DNA): TGTGCCAGCAGCTTAGGTGGATCTAATGGCTACACCTTC. The full variable domain, completed using reference TRBV7-9 and TRBJ1-2, is DTGVSQNPRHKITKRGQNVTFRCDPISEHNRLYWYRQTLGQGPEFLTYFQNEAQLEKSRLLSDRFSAERPKGSFSTLEIQRTEQGDSAMYLCASSLGGSNGYTFGSGTRLTVV.

To note about this clone: The same CDR3 is also encoded by other DNA sequences in this sample. The chain uses TRBV28 and TRBJ2-2, with D possibly being TRBD1 or TRBD2 (5 bases each). The germline V and J ends were trimmed by 3 bases and 4 bases, with 9 bases remaining between them. The CDR3 has 14 amino acids. Germline CDR1 is MDHEN and CDR2 is SYDVKM. The CDR3, as DNA: TGTGCCAGCAGTTTGGCAGGGAGCACCGGGGAGCTGTTTTTT. Translating it yields CASSLAGSTGELFF.

This chain uses TRBV11-2 with TRBJ1-1, with D unclear. Deletions cut 5 bases from V and 5 bases from J, with 15 bases between. Germline values: CDR1 SGHAT, CDR2 FQNNGV. This CDR3 has 14 amino acids. Here the CDR3 reads CASSPRVLGTEAFF. In DNA form, the CDR3 reads TGTGCCAGCAGCCCCCGAGTCTTGGGGACTGAAGCTTTCTTT.

The chain recombines TRBV4-3 with TRBJ1-5, with TRBD1 matching over 10 bases. The CDR3 totals 16 residues. The trim removed 1 base at V and 5 bases at J, leaving 5 bases unmatched. Germline V CDR1 and CDR2: LGHNA, YSLEER. Here the CDR3 reads CASSQVYGTGDQPQHF. The CDR3 nucleotides are TGCGCCAGCAGCCAAGTTTATGGGACAGGGGATCAGCCCCAGCATTTT.

The chain recombines TRBV4-3 with TRBJ2-1; D remains ambiguous. This CDR3 region has 13 residues. Trimming took off 0 bases at V and 10 bases at J, with 10 bases between the two ends. Germline CDR1 reads LGHNA; CDR2 reads YSLEER. The CDR3 region is CASSQEWVLEQFF. The CDR3 DNA is TGCGCCAGCAGCCAAGAATGGGTGCTCGAGCAGTTCTTC.

This chain joins TRBV6-5 and TRBJ2-7; D possibly corresponds to TRBD2 (7 bases). The V end was cut by 2 bases, the J end by 6 bases, with 17 bases between. CDR1 and CDR2 from the germline V gene are MNHEY and SVGAGI. This CDR3 contains 15 residues. In DNA form, the CDR3 reads TGTGCCAGCAGTTACGTTCCGGGGGGCGCGGTCGAGCAGTACTTC. Its protein product is CASSYVPGGAVEQYF.

This chain uses TRBV11-2 with TRBJ2-7, with 9 bases fitting TRBD1. CDR3 size: 14 residues. J gave up 3 bases and V 5 bases, and 5 bases lay outside the gene matches. Looked up from germline, CDR1 is SGHAT and CDR2 is FQNNGV. The chain's CDR3 is CASSTGTGYYEQYF. The CDR3 DNA is TGTGCCAGCAGCACCGGGACAGGGTACTACGAGCAGTACTTC.

The gene calls are TRBV19 and TRBJ2-5, with D possibly being TRBD2 (5 bases). CDR1 and CDR2 (germline): LNHDA, SQIVND (reference sequence). Deletions cut 5 bases from V and 4 bases from J, with 14 bases between. The CDR3 is 14 residues long. The CDR3 is CASSDRGWGETQYF. The CDR3 DNA reads as TGTGCCAGTAGTGACCGGGGTTGGGGAGAGACCCAGTACTTC.

This chain connects TRBV5-4 to TRBJ2-1, with no clear D. CDR1 SGHNT and CDR2 YYREEE come from the germline V gene (reference sequence). The ends were cut back, 2 bases at V and 2 bases at J, with 8 bases in the middle. The CDR3 has 14 amino acids. The CDR3 DNA reads TGTGCCAGCAGCTTATCAAGGACCTACAATGAGCAGTTCTTC. Translated: CASSLSRTYNEQFF.

The sample holds one count of this clone. The rearrangement uses TRBV6-4 and TRBJ1-5; no definite D call. The CDR3 consists of 13 residues. Germline V gives CDR1 MRHNA, CDR2 SNTAGT. Trimming took 4 bases from V and 3 from J, leaving 7 bases between them. CDR3 nucleotides: TGTGCCAGCAGTGTGTTCCCCAATCAGCCCCAGCATTTT. Its protein is CASSVFPNQPQHF.